Presented here are 31 T cell receptor beta chains from one specimen sequenced in a study of cytomegalovirus exposure and HLA in healthy donors (TCRdb year 2017). Libraries were prepared through the immunoSEQ multiplex PCR assay. A mixture of 60 forward primers for TCR Vbeta segments and 13 reverse primers for TCR Jbeta segments was used in the multiplex PCR. What TCRdb holds here is the immuneACCESS table cut down to in-frame rearrangements. Part of the clones is not present; checked against another copy, under half of the missing clones reflect an unresolved V gene, and the others are unexplained. For this sample there are roughly 62,000 clones; 70% to 85% appear just once. The biggest ten clones account for roughly 3.4% of the sample. Sequenced input: PBMCs. The source is a woman in her thirties or forties in good health and CMV-seropositive.

The chain is built from TRBV11-2 and TRBJ1-3; maybe TRBD1 (6 bases). Looked up from germline, CDR1 is SGHAT and CDR2 is FQNNGV. The CDR3 consists of 15 residues. Trimming removed 7 bases from V and 0 bases from J, with 13 bases in between. The CDR3 bases are TGTGCCAGCACCCAGGGGCTGTCCTCTGGAAACACCATATATTTT. Encoded protein: CASTQGLSSGNTIYF.

V gene TRBV28 combines with J gene TRBJ2-5; 12 bases are shared with TRBD2. Unmatched junction bases numbered 15, after V lost 5 bases and J lost 5 bases. The CDR3 length is 18 residues. Germline CDR1 is MDHEN and CDR2 is SYDVKM. As DNA, the CDR3 is TGTGCCAGCAGTGGAGATAGGCTAGCGGGGGGGCGGCGTGAGACCCAGTACTTC. Translated: CASSGDRLAGGRRETQYF.

The chain links TRBV30 to TRBJ2-2; the D is unclear. This CDR3 has 12 amino acids. Looked up from germline, CDR1 is GTSNPN and CDR2 is SVGIG (reference sequence). V lost 2 bases, J lost 5 bases, and 6 bases lay in between. In DNA, the CDR3 is TGTGCCTGGAGTTCGAGGACCGGGGAGCTGTTTTTT. Translating it yields CAWSSRTGELFF. The variable domain in full, completed from reference TRBV30 and TRBJ2-2, reads SQTIHQWPATLVQPVGSPLSLECTVEGTSNPNLYWYRQAAGRGLQLLFYSVGIGQISSEVPQNLSASRPQDRQFILSSKKLLLSDSGFYLCAWSSRTGELFFGEGSRLTVL.

The chain carries TRBV6-1 and TRBJ2-7; D is ambiguous. Trimming took off 2 bases at V and 5 bases at J, with 10 bases between the two ends. This CDR3 has 13 residues. Germline loops: CDR1 MNHNS, CDR2 SASEGT. This chain's CDR3 is CASSEPSVDEQYF. In nucleotides, the CDR3 is TGTGCCAGCAGTGAACCGTCAGTCGACGAGCAGTACTTC.

The chain has TRBV18 and TRBJ2-3; 9 positions match TRBD1. V trimming: 5 bases; J trimming: 0 bases; junction bases outside the gene matches: 6. CDR1 and CDR2 (germline): KGHSH, LQKENI. The CDR3 consists of 16 residues. In DNA form, the CDR3 reads TGTGCCAGCTCAAAACAGGGGGCGACTAGCACAGATACGCAGTATTTT. Amino acids: CASSKQGATSTDTQYF.

The chain employs TRBV7-9 and TRBJ1-2; a possible D gene is TRBD1 (5 bases). V lost 8 bases and J lost 1, with 14 bases in between. The CDR3 length is 14 residues. CDR1 is SEHNR, CDR2 FQNEAQ, per germline (reference sequence). CDR3 protein: CASSQDTINYGYTF. CDR3 in DNA: TGTGCCAGCTCGCAGGACACCATTAACTATGGCTACACCTTC. Drawing the rest from reference TRBV7-9 and TRBJ1-2, the complete variable domain is DTGVSQNPRHKITKRGQNVTFRCDPISEHNRLYWYRQTLGQGPEFLTYFQNEAQLEKSRLLSDRFSAERPKGSFSTLEIQRTEQGDSAMYLCASSQDTINYGYTFGSGTRLTVV.

This chain connects TRBV19 to TRBJ2-5; D possibly corresponds to TRBD1 (6 bases). The V and J ends lost 9 bases and 0 bases respectively, with 14 bases between them. The germline V gene has CDR1 LNHDA and CDR2 SQIVND (reference sequence). The CDR3 runs to 14 residues. The chain's CDR3 is CASRVGANQETQYF. DNA of the CDR3: TGTGCCAGCCGCGTGGGGGCGAACCAAGAGACCCAGTACTTC.

The rearrangement links TRBV23-1 to TRBJ1-1; D not resolved. TRBV23-1 is an open reading frame, and its role is uncertain. The CDR3 is 14 amino acids. V lost 9 bases, J lost 0 bases, and 14 bases lay in between. Here the CDR3 reads CASSPEAMNTEAFF. As DNA, the CDR3 is TGCGCCAGTAGCCCCGAAGCAATGAACACTGAAGCTTTCTTT.

The table lists this clone with a count of one. The chain couples TRBV20-1 to TRBJ2-7; 8 bases match TRBD1. This CDR3 contains 11 residues. Germline V gene sequence: CDR1 DFQATT, CDR2 SNEGSKA (reference sequence). V was clipped by 3 bases and J by 9 bases; unmatched bases: 4. CDR3 amino acids: CSARVGQGQYF. The CDR3 nucleotides are TGCAGTGCTAGGGTCGGACAGGGGCAGTACTTC.

A single count supports this clone. This chain uses TRBV5-4 with TRBJ1-5; D ambiguous. The V end was cut by 4 bases, the J end by 0 bases, with 8 bases between. CDR1 and CDR2 (germline): SGHNT, YYREEE (reference sequence). This CDR3 comprises 14 residues. The CDR3 sequence: CASSIQNSNQPQHF. The CDR3 coding sequence is TGTGCCAGCAGCATCCAGAATAGCAATCAGCCCCAGCATTTT.

This chain joins TRBV5-4 and TRBJ2-1; 7 nucleotides line up with TRBD1. This CDR3 spans 16 amino acids. Germline lookup yields CDR1 SGHNT and CDR2 YYREEE (reference sequence). The J segment lost 6 bases and the V segment lost 4 bases, leaving 13 bases of the junction unmatched. CDR3: CASSHLQGRSGNEQFF. The DNA of the CDR3 is TGTGCCAGCAGCCACCTACAGGGGAGATCGGGCAATGAGCAGTTCTTC.

J is TRBJ2-7 and V is TRBV12-5; D is uncertain. Per the germline V gene, CDR1 is LGHNT and CDR2 is FRNRAP. The CDR3 totals 12 residues. Trimming cost V 0 bases and J 3 bases, with 3 bases left between them. The CDR3 DNA follows: TGTGCTAGTGGTTTGGTCGGCTACGAGCAGTACTTC. This gives the protein CASGLVGYEQYF.

This clone was seen a single time. The chain joins TRBV6-6 to TRBJ2-2; a weak D match, TRBD2 (7 bases). Germline V lookup: CDR1 MNHNY, CDR2 SVGAGI (reference sequence). Trimming pared 11 bases from V and 5 bases from J, leaving 15 bases between. The CDR3 runs to 13 residues. Here the CDR3 reads CASRGGVTGELFF. The DNA of the CDR3 is TGTGCCTCAAGGGGGGGGGTTACCGGGGAGCTGTTTTTT.

J is TRBJ2-2 and V is TRBV7-2; D might be TRBD1 (5 bases). The V end was cut by 3 bases, the J end by 5 bases, with 13 bases between. The CDR3 length is 15 residues. Germline V gene lookup returns CDR1 SGHTA and CDR2 FQGNSA. CDR3 coding DNA: TGTGCCAGCAGCTTCCCCCAGGGCGGAACCGGGGAGCTGTTTTTT. This codes for CASSFPQGGTGELFF.

As DNA, the CDR3 is TGTGCCAGCAGTGAAGCAGCGAATTACGAGCAGTACTTC. It specifies CASSEAANYEQYF. The chain has TRBV2 and TRBJ2-7; D unresolved. V was clipped by 0 bases and J by 4 bases, with 7 bases between them. The germline V gene encodes CDR1 SNHLY and CDR2 FYNNEI. The CDR3 covers 13 residues.

This clone was seen once. J is TRBJ2-3 and V is TRBV13; TRBD1 matches 7 bases. The CDR3 contains 14 residues. Trimming cost V 3 bases and J 4 bases; bases outside gene matches: 4. The V gene's germline CDR1 is PRHDT and CDR2 FYEKMQ (reference sequence). The CDR3 nucleotides read TGTGCCAGCAGCTTCGGTCAGGGGGCAGATACGCAGTATTTT. Protein: CASSFGQGADTQYF.

This clone came up a few times. The gene calls are TRBV5-1 and TRBJ1-3, with D possibly TRBD1 on 5 matching bases. V was pared by 3 bases and J by 4 bases, with 11 bases between. Germline V CDR1 and CDR2: SGHRS, YFSETQ. This CDR3 is 14 amino acids long. The CDR3 loop reads CASSSQGSGNTIYF. As DNA, the CDR3 is TGCGCCAGCAGCTCCCAGGGTTCCGGAAACACCATATATTTT.

The genes are TRBV5-4 and TRBJ1-3; D is undetermined. Germline V CDR1 and CDR2: SGHNT, YYREEE (reference sequence). Trimming shortened V by 3 bases and J by 1 base, and 11 bases separated the two germline ends. The CDR3 has 15 amino acids. CDR3 in DNA: TGTGCCAGCAGCTCCACTTCGATGTCTGGAAACACCATATATTTT. Translating it yields CASSSTSMSGNTIYF.

This sequence joins TRBV19 and TRBJ2-7; 12 bases agree with TRBD2. V lost 5 bases, J lost 1 base, and 6 bases stayed unmatched. From germline, CDR1 is LNHDA and CDR2 SQIVND (reference sequence). This CDR3 has 16 amino acids. CDR3 nucleotide sequence: TGTGCCAGTAGTCTGACCGGGACTAGCGGGTCCTACGAGCAGTACTTC. The encoded protein is CASSLTGTSGSYEQYF.

CDR3 region: CASSFRVGTGNREAFF. CDR3 nucleotides: TGTGCCAGCAGCTTTCGGGTAGGGACAGGGAATAGGGAAGCTTTCTTT. This chain joins TRBV5-6 and TRBJ1-1; 9 bases are shared with TRBD1. The CDR3 spans 16 residues. Germline V gene data show CDR1 as SGHDT and CDR2 as YYEEEE. The J segment lost 8 bases and the V segment lost 2 bases, leaving 13 bases of the junction unmatched.

The chain carries TRBV19 and TRBJ1-2; 8 bases match TRBD1. The CDR3 spans 17 residues. The ends lost 6 bases at V and 4 bases at J; junction bases unmatched: 16. Germline V lookup: CDR1 LNHDA, CDR2 SQIVND (reference sequence). The CDR3 coding sequence is TGTGCCAGTAGCATAACCGGGACAGGTGGACCCCGCTATGGCTACACCTTC. This codes for CASSITGTGGPRYGYTF.

V usage is TRBV5-1 and J usage is TRBJ2-2, with a possible D match to TRBD1 (5 bases). The germline gives CDR1 SGHRS, CDR2 YFSETQ. The CDR3 loop spans 16 amino acids. Trimming removed 0 bases at V and 2 bases at J, with 11 bases between. The CDR3 sequence is CASSLDRTQNTGELFF. The CDR3 DNA follows: TGCGCCAGCAGCTTGGATAGGACACAAAACACCGGGGAGCTGTTTTTT.

The rearrangement uses TRBV5-1 and TRBJ1-1; D call uncertain. The CDR3 is made up of 13 amino acids. Germline V lookup: CDR1 SGHRS, CDR2 YFSETQ. Trimming removed 5 bases at V and 1 base at J, with 9 bases between. DNA for the CDR3: TGCGCCAGCAGACTGAGAGAGAACACTGAAGCTTTCTTT. Amino acids: CASRLRENTEAFF.

The chain couples TRBV5-4 to TRBJ2-5, with 8 bases aligning to TRBD1. Germline V gene data show CDR1 as SGHNT and CDR2 as YYREEE (reference sequence). This CDR3 region has 15 residues. V shed 2 bases and J 4 bases; nucleotides not matched to a gene: 7. The CDR3 protein is CASSLYGTGLETQYF. The CDR3 DNA is TGTGCCAGCAGCTTATACGGGACAGGTCTAGAGACCCAGTACTTC.

This clone occurred once. This rearrangement joins TRBV5-1 to TRBJ1-6; unclear D gene. V gave up 2 bases and J gave up 7 bases, with 7 bases separating them. Per germline, CDR1 SGHRS and CDR2 YFSETQ. The CDR3 is 13 residues long. The DNA for the CDR3 is TGCGCCAGCAGCTTAAACTGGAATTCACCCCTCCACTTT. As protein: CASSLNWNSPLHF.

The chain joins TRBV5-6 to TRBJ1-1; tentative D call: TRBD1 (6 bases). CDR3 length equals 18 residues. Germline-derived CDR1 and CDR2 are SGHDT and YYEEEE. Trimming removed 0 bases from V and 4 bases from J, with 22 bases in between. Here the CDR3 reads CASSLVSPVWGRITEAFF. DNA of the CDR3: TGTGCCAGCAGCTTGGTGTCCCCGGTCTGGGGGCGAATCACTGAAGCTTTCTTT. Full variable domain (outside the CDR3, taken from reference TRBV5-6 and TRBJ1-1): DAGVTQSPTHLIKTRGQQVTLRCSPKSGHDTVSWYQQALGQGPQFIFQYYEEEERQRGNFPDRFSGHQFPNYSSELNVNALLLGDSALYLCASSLVSPVWGRITEAFFGQGTRLTVV.

Here the CDR3 DNA reads TGTGCCAGCAGTCTCAGGGGCAATGAGCAGTTCTTC. Translated, it gives CASSLRGNEQFF. The chain uses TRBV6-5 and TRBJ2-1; D might be TRBD1 (6 bases). The CDR3 totals 12 residues. Germline lookup yields CDR1 MNHEY and CDR2 SVGAGI. V shed 5 bases and J shed 6 bases, with 8 bases lying between them.

As concerns this clone: Mismatch with germline at one junction end may stem from a read error. J is TRBJ2-4 and V is TRBV7-9, with D tentatively TRBD2 (6 bases). The germline gives CDR1 SEHNR, CDR2 FQNEAQ (reference sequence). This CDR3 has 16 amino acids. The CDR3 sequence is CSSSLVFGWEVDIQYF. CDR3 bases: TGTTCCAGCAGCTTAGTTTTCGGGTGGGAGGTGGACATTCAGTACTTC.

Turning to this clone: The sample contains more than one DNA sequence encoding this CDR3. The rearrangement links TRBV10-3 to TRBJ1-2; a possible D gene is TRBD1 (6 bases). V was cut by 8 bases and J by 6 bases, with 22 bases left in between. This CDR3 comprises 15 residues. Germline V gives CDR1 ENHRY, CDR2 SYGVKD. The CDR3 DNA follows: TGTGCCATCCGAGGCGCTCGGGGGGCATTAAATGGCTACACCTTC. Residues: CAIRGARGALNGYTF.

Worth noting for this clone: The same CDR3 is also encoded by other DNA sequences in this sample. The rearrangement joins TRBV6-1 to TRBJ1-2; D is undetermined. Germline V gene data show CDR1 as MNHNS and CDR2 as SASEGT. Deletions cut 3 bases from V and 2 bases from J, with 7 bases between. The CDR3 is made up of 13 amino acids. This CDR3 reads CASSDGGNYGYTF. The CDR3 DNA is TGTGCCAGCAGTGATGGAGGGAACTATGGCTACACCTTC.

This chain links TRBV19 with TRBJ2-7; 12 bases align to TRBD2. CDR3 size: 15 residues. Losses at the gene ends were 6 bases for V and 6 bases for J; bases not matched to a gene: 9. Germline V gene sequence: CDR1 LNHDA, CDR2 SQIVND (reference sequence). The CDR3 DNA reads as TGTGCCAGTAGCGCCCGGACTAGCGGGGTAGCCGAGCAGTACTTC. It is translated as CASSARTSGVAEQYF.